These 21 T cell receptor beta chains originate from one sample sequenced in a study of OX40 agonist ivuxolimab in advanced cancers. The data were produced by immunoSEQ multiplex PCR, yet TCRdb's version contains in-frame clones alone and is incomplete. The sample carries roughly 74,000 clones, about 92% recorded once. Sequencing used CD4+ or CD8+ T cells sorted from blood, obtained in a trial of the OX40 agonist ivuxolimab. These receptors originate from an adult with an advanced solid tumor such as melanoma, head and neck, liver or kidney cancer.

V usage is TRBV30 and J usage is TRBJ2-7; TRBD2 is a possible D gene (5 bases). Trimming shortened V by 0 bases and J by 0 bases, and 12 bases separated the two germline ends. CDR3 length: 15 amino acids. Looked up from germline, CDR1 is GTSNPN and CDR2 is SVGIG (reference sequence). The CDR3 DNA follows: TGTGCCTGGAGTGTGGCTACGGGGAGCTCCTACGAGCAGTACTTC. Translated, it gives CAWSVATGSSYEQYF.

V usage is TRBV11-2 and J usage is TRBJ2-7, with D perhaps TRBD2 (5 bases). V was trimmed by 0 bases and J by 1 base, leaving 13 bases between them. The CDR3 is 16 amino acids. CDR1 and CDR2 from the germline V gene are SGHAT and FQNNGV. The CDR3 coding sequence is TGTGCCAGCAGCTTAGATCAACGGGGTTTGTCCTACGAGCAGTACTTC. It codes for CASSLDQRGLSYEQYF.

About this clone itself: The same CDR3 can be traced to other DNA sequences in this sample. The rearrangement uses TRBV19 and TRBJ2-7, with 7 bases aligning to TRBD1. The trim removed 5 bases at V and 3 bases at J, leaving 4 bases unmatched. Germline V gene sequence: CDR1 LNHDA, CDR2 SQIVND (reference sequence). The CDR3 covers 13 residues. For the CDR3, the DNA is TGTGCCAGTAGTCCACAGGGGAGCTACGAGCAGTACTTC. Its protein is CASSPQGSYEQYF.

The J gene is TRBJ1-3, the V gene TRBV15; 7 bases line up with TRBD1. Germline loops: CDR1 LNHNV, CDR2 YYDKDF (reference sequence). There are 15 residues in the CDR3. The J segment lost 4 bases and the V segment lost 3 bases, leaving 6 bases of the junction unmatched. CDR3 protein: CATSSQGGEGNTIYF. Written as DNA, the CDR3 is TGTGCCACCAGCAGTCAAGGGGGCGAGGGAAACACCATATATTTT.

This chain joins TRBV6-5 and TRBJ2-5, with 10 bases lining up with TRBD1. TRBJ2-7 matches the DNA end more closely, so the J call is doubtful. The CDR3 runs 14 residues. From germline, CDR1 is MNHEY and CDR2 SVGAGI. CDR3: CASSYGTGDYEQYF. DNA of the CDR3: TGTGCCAGCAGTTACGGGACAGGGGACTACGAGCAGTACTTC.

The V and J genes are TRBV25-1 and TRBJ2-2; D remains ambiguous. Germline CDR1 MGHDK, CDR2 SYGVNS. Trimming took 5 bases from V and 1 from J, leaving 8 bases between them. This CDR3 is built from 14 residues. CDR3: CASSYYGNTGELFF. Written as DNA, the CDR3 is TGTGCCAGCAGTTACTATGGGAACACCGGGGAGCTGTTTTTT.

CDR3 in DNA: TGTGCCAGCTACGCCGCAACTAATGAAAAACTGTTTTTT. Residues: CASYAATNEKLFF. This chain connects TRBV11-2 to TRBJ1-4; no clear D. The V gene's germline CDR1 is SGHAT and CDR2 FQNNGV. V lost 8 bases to trimming and J lost 0 bases, with 7 bases between them. This CDR3 is 13 amino acids long.

J is TRBJ2-7 and V is TRBV27; TRBD2 is a possible D gene (7 bases). CDR1 is MNHEY and CDR2 is SMNVEV in the germline V gene (reference sequence). Trimming shortened V by 4 bases and J by 5 bases, and 12 bases separated the two germline ends. This CDR3 comprises 13 residues. CDR3: CASSWGGAHEQYF. In DNA form, the CDR3 reads TGTGCCAGCAGTTGGGGGGGGGCCCACGAGCAGTACTTC.

The genes are TRBV10-1 and TRBJ2-5; TRBD2 agrees at 12 bases. The germline CDR1 and CDR2 sequences are WNHNN and SYGVQD (reference sequence). CDR3 size: 18 residues. The junction had 17 bases not matched to a gene; V was cut back by 8 bases and J by 4 bases. In nucleotides, the CDR3 is TGCGCCAGCGAGGGGCTAGCGGGGGGGCCACGGCGGGTAGAGACCCAGTACTTC. This encodes CASEGLAGGPRRVETQYF.

The count of this clone is one. This rearrangement joins TRBV5-5 to TRBJ2-7; the D is unclear. Germline loops: CDR1 SGHKS, CDR2 YYEKEE (reference sequence). The V end was cut by 2 bases, the J end by 3 bases, with 12 bases between. CDR3 length: 14 amino acids. The CDR3 reads CASSFQSLIYEQYF. The CDR3 DNA reads TGTGCCAGCAGCTTCCAGAGCCTTATCTACGAGCAGTACTTC.

The V call is TRBV5-4, the J call TRBJ2-2, with 10 bases fitting TRBD1. Losses at the gene ends were 2 bases for V and 6 bases for J; bases not matched to a gene: 10. Germline CDR1 SGHNT, CDR2 YYREEE (reference sequence). This CDR3 is 17 amino acids long. The CDR3 protein is CASSFDLGTGVSGELFF. As DNA, the CDR3 is TGTGCCAGCAGCTTTGATCTGGGGACAGGGGTCTCCGGGGAGCTGTTTTTT.

This chain joins TRBV7-2 and TRBJ1-4, with D possibly matching TRBD1 (6 bases). Germline loops: CDR1 SGHTA, CDR2 FQGNSA. CDR3 length: 15 amino acids. The ends were cut back, 5 bases at V and 6 bases at J, with 16 bases in the middle. The CDR3 DNA reads as TGTGCCAGCAGCCCACACACAGGGCTGGATGAAAAACTGTTTTTT. Its protein is CASSPHTGLDEKLFF.

The chain is built from TRBV13 and TRBJ2-7; no firm D call. Trimming cost V 5 bases and J 0 bases, with 5 bases left between them. Per germline, CDR1 PRHDT and CDR2 FYEKMQ (reference sequence). The CDR3 totals 12 residues. The CDR3 nucleotides read TGTGCCAGCAGCGCAAGCTCCTACGAGCAGTACTTC. It translates to CASSASSYEQYF.

The gene calls are TRBV18 and TRBJ2-1; TRBD2 agrees at 11 bases. Trimming removed 2 bases from V and 7 bases from J; junction bases left unmatched: 4. The germline CDR1 and CDR2 sequences are KGHSH and LQKENI. The CDR3 consists of 15 residues. CDR3 sequence reads: CASSPTTSGGNEQFF. The CDR3 DNA reads as TGTGCCAGCTCACCAACTACTAGCGGGGGTAATGAGCAGTTCTTC.

V is TRBV11-2 and J is TRBJ1-4, with D unresolved. V was trimmed by 4 bases and J by 0 bases, leaving 15 bases between them. In germline, CDR1 is SGHAT, CDR2 FQNNGV. The CDR3 sequence is 17 residues long. The CDR3 DNA is TGTGCCAGCAGCTCGAGTGACCCCCTGGCAACTAATGAAAAACTGTTTTTT. Its protein product is CASSSSDPLATNEKLFF.

V and J are TRBV11-2 and TRBJ2-3, with a possible D match to TRBD2 (6 bases). This CDR3 region has 12 residues. Trimming cost V 4 bases and J 4 bases, with 6 bases left between them. Germline CDR1 and CDR2: SGHAT and FQNNGV. This chain's CDR3 is CASSWGADTQYF. CDR3 coding DNA: TGTGCCAGCAGCTGGGGGGCAGATACGCAGTATTTT.

The V and J genes are TRBV19 and TRBJ2-7; 9 bases are shared with TRBD2. The CDR3 length is 16 residues. Germline loops: CDR1 LNHDA, CDR2 SQIVND (reference sequence). Trimming at V came to 0 bases and at J to 2 bases, leaving 5 bases not matched to a gene. Here the CDR3 DNA reads TGTGCCAGTAGTATAGAGGAGAGCGGGGGGACCTACGAGCAGTACTTC. Its protein product is CASSIEESGGTYEQYF.

The chain combines TRBV5-4 with TRBJ1-1; a weak D match, TRBD1 (6 bases). Germline CDR1 reads SGHNT; CDR2 reads YYREEE (reference sequence). The CDR3 loop spans 18 amino acids. V gave up 4 bases and J gave up 0 bases, with 22 bases separating them. This CDR3 reads CASSVGGGRVSMNTEAFF. The CDR3 region has the DNA TGTGCCAGCAGCGTGGGGGGGGGCAGAGTTTCCATGAACACTGAAGCTTTCTTT.

The chain employs TRBV6-1 and TRBJ2-7; D is unclear. This CDR3 has 13 amino acids. V was shortened by 6 bases and J by 4 bases, with 13 bases between the two germline ends. Germline CDR1 reads MNHNS; CDR2 reads SASEGT. CDR3 in DNA: TGTGCCAGCAGGGGTCTCGATGGATACGAGCAGTACTTC. It is translated as CASRGLDGYEQYF.

This chain joins TRBV7-6 and TRBJ2-5; D uncertain. The V end lost 0 bases, the J end lost 0 bases, and 8 bases lay between the germline ends. The CDR3 extends over 15 amino acids. Germline V CDR1 and CDR2: SGHVS, FNYEAQ. CDR3 sequence (DNA): TGTGCCAGCAGCTTAGCATTGTCGGACCAAGAGACCCAGTACTTC. Residues: CASSLALSDQETQYF.

V is TRBV19 and J is TRBJ1-2; D is possibly TRBD1 (6 bases). The germline gives CDR1 LNHDA, CDR2 SQIVND (reference sequence). V was shortened by 3 bases and J by 6 bases, with 20 bases between the two germline ends. The length of the CDR3 is 16 residues. The CDR3 is CASSIRKGLAGDGYTF. CDR3 sequence (DNA): TGTGCCAGTAGTATTCGGAAGGGGTTGGCAGGGGATGGCTACACCTTC. Using reference TRBV19 and TRBJ1-2 for the parts outside the CDR3, the full variable domain is DGGITQSPKYLFRKEGQNVTLSCEQNLNHDAMYWYRQDPGQGLRLIYYSQIVNDFQKGDIAEGYSVSREKKESFPLTVTSAQKNPTAFYLCASSIRKGLAGDGYTFGSGTRLTVV.